This paragraph covers one TCR beta chain sequence. As originally analysed: Scientists estimated how many nucleated cells there were by amplifying reference gene primers. The method was immunoSEQ multiplex PCR; TCRdb's version includes in-frame clones alone and lacks a portion of them. V and J calls and clone size are those listed in that table; D and trimming were worked out from the DNA. This sample has roughly 260,000 clones, with 82% found just once. The record originates from a study of blood T cell repertoires in COVID-19. At the level of the study: Italy, Spain and the United States were the sources of the convalescent and acute COVID-19 samples. Sources were T cells, B-cell-depleted T cells, or PBMCs; the material itself was cDNA or gDNA.

V trimming: 5 bases; J trimming: 1 base; junction bases outside the gene matches: 2. The CDR3 consists of 14 residues. The germline CDR1 and CDR2 sequences are SNHLY and FYNNEI. The chain links TRBV2 to TRBJ1-1; 9 bases line up with TRBD1. The TCR sequence derives from a woman under 30 with acute or convalescent COVID-19. Sequencing input: peripheral blood. Here the CDR3 reads CASSNRGPNTEAFF. In nucleotides, the CDR3 is TGTGCCAGCAGTAACAGGGGGCCGAACACTGAAGCTTTCTTT.